This T cell receptor (beta chain) was captured by sequencing in a study of cytomegalovirus exposure and HLA in healthy donors. Data came from immunoSEQ multiplex PCR; TCRdb stores just in-frame clones and leaves some out. The table has approximately 300,000 clones, about nine tenths seen once. This CDR3 spans 13 amino acids. V trimming: 7 bases; J trimming: 5 bases; junction bases outside the gene matches: 7. CDR1 is SQVTM, CDR2 ANQGSEA, per germline. This TCR came from a woman in her 30s in good health and CMV-seropositive. The chain combines TRBV29-1 with TRBJ1-5; 8 bases match TRBD1. Sequencing was done on a sample of PBMCs. The CDR3, as DNA: TGCAGCGCCCGGACAGGGAATGATCAGCCCCAGCATTTT. It codes for CSARTGNDQPQHF.